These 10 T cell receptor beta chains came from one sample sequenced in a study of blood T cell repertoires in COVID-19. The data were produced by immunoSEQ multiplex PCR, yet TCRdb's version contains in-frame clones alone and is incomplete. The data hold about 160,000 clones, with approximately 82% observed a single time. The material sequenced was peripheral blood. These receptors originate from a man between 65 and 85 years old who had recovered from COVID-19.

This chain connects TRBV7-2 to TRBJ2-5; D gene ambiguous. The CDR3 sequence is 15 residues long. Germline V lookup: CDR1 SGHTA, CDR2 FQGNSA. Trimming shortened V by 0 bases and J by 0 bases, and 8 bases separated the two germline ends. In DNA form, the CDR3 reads TGTGCCAGCAGCTTAGCGGGCGCGAACCAAGAGACCCAGTACTTC. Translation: CASSLAGANQETQYF.

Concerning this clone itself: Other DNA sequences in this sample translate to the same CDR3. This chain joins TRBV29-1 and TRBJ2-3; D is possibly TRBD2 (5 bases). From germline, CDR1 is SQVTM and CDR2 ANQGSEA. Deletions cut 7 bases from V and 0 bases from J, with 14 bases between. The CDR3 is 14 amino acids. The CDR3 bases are TGCAGCGCCCTCCCCTCGGGAAGCACAGATACGCAGTATTTT. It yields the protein CSALPSGSTDTQYF.

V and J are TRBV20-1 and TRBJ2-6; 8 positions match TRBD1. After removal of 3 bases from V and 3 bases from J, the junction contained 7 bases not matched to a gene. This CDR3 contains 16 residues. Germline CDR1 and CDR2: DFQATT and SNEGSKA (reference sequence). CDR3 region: CSASETGESGANVLTF. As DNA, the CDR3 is TGCAGTGCTAGTGAGACAGGGGAAAGTGGGGCCAACGTCCTGACTTTC.

The CDR3 nucleotides are TGTGCCAGAAGCTTAATGGGCAGGGTAGACAGAGAGACCCAGTACTTC. Residues: CARSLMGRVDRETQYF. The chain carries TRBV7-5 and TRBJ2-5; the D call TRBD1 from the table was never checked on the DNA. TRBV7-5 is designated a pseudogene. The CDR3 has 16 amino acids.

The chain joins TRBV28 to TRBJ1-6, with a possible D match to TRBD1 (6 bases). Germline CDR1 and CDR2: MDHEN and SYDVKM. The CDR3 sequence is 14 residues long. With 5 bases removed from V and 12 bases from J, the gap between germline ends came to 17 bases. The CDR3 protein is CASSPTGTNGPLHF. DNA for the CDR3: TGTGCCAGCAGTCCGACCGGGACAAACGGACCCCTCCACTTT.

The CDR3 loop reads CASQILAGTNNEQFF. The CDR3, as DNA: TGCGCCAGTCAAATTTTAGCGGGAACTAACAATGAGCAGTTCTTC. The chain uses TRBV5-1 and TRBJ2-1; 8 positions match TRBD2. With V trimmed by 8 bases and J by 5 bases, 12 bases remained unmatched. The CDR3 is made up of 15 amino acids. The germline V gene has CDR1 SGHRS and CDR2 YFSETQ.

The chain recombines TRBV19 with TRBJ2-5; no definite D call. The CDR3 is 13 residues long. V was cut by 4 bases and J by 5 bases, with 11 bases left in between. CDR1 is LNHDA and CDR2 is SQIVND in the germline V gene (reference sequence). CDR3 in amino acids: CASSTTDSETQYF. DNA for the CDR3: TGTGCCAGTAGTACGACTGATTCGGAGACCCAGTACTTC.

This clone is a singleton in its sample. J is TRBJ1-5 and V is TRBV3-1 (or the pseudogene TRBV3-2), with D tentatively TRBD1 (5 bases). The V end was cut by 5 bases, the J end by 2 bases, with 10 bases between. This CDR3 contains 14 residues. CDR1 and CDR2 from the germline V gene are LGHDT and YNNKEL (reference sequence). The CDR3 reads CASSGGRGNQPQHF. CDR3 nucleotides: TGTGCCAGCAGCGGGGGGAGAGGCAATCAGCCCCAGCATTTT.

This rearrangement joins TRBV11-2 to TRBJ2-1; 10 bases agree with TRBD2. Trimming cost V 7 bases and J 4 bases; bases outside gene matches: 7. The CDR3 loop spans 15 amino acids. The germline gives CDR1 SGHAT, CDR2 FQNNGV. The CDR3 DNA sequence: TGTGCCAGCACGGGGAGCGGGAGGGCGTACAATGAGCAGTTCTTC. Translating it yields CASTGSGRAYNEQFF.

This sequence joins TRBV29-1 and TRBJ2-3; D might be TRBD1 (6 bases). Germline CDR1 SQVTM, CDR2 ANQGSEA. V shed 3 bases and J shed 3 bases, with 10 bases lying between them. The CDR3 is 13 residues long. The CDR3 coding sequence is TGCAGCGTTGATAAACAGGGAACAGATACGCAGTATTTT. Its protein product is CSVDKQGTDTQYF.